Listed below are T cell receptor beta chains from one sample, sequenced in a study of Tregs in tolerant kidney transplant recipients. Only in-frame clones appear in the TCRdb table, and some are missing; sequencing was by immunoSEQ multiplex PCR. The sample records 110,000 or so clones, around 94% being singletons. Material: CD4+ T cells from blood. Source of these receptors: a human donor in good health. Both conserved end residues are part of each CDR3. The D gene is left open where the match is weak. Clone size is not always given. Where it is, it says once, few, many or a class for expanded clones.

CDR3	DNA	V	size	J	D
CASSSNRGGNTEAFF	TGTGCCAGCAGCTCAAACAGGGGAGGGAACACTGAAGCTTTCTTT	TRBV11-2	-	TRBJ1-1	TRBD1
CASREGEGAGGGYTF	TGTGCCAGCAGGGAAGGGGAGGGGGCAGGAGGTGGCTACACCTTC	TRBV6-1	-	TRBJ1-2	TRBD1
CASSFPGTSAHEQFF	TGTGCCAGCAGTTTCCCCGGGACATCGGCCCATGAGCAGTTCTTC	TRBV27	few	TRBJ2-1	-
CASSGDRRNTEAFF	TGTGCCAGCAGTGGGGACAGGAGGAACACTGAAGCTTTCTTT	TRBV6-5	-	TRBJ1-1	TRBD1
CASTMLAGAGETQYF	TGTGCCAGCACTATGCTAGCGGGAGCCGGGGAGACCCAGTACTTC	TRBV2	-	TRBJ2-5	TRBD2
CASRPGQGRNEQFF	TGTGCCAGCAGGCCGGGACAGGGGAGGAATGAGCAGTTCTTC	TRBV28	-	TRBJ2-1	TRBD1
CASSQLSQETQYF	TGTGCCAGCAGCCAGCTGTCCCAAGAGACCCAGTACTTC	TRBV7-9	-	TRBJ2-5	-
CASSLSGRAEKTQYF	TGTGCCAGCAGCTTAAGCGGGAGGGCTGAGAAGACCCAGTACTTC	TRBV11-3	-	TRBJ2-5	TRBD2
CASGGQGGNTIYF	TGTGCCAGCGGCGGACAGGGCGGAAACACCATATATTTT	TRBV7-2	-	TRBJ1-3	TRBD1
CASSSSSGNTIYF	TGTGCCAGCAGCTCGAGCTCTGGAAACACCATATATTTT	TRBV11-2	-	TRBJ1-3	-
CASSETGGTGELFF	TGTGCCAGCAGTGAAACAGGGGGCACCGGGGAGCTGTTTTTT	TRBV25-1	-	TRBJ2-2	TRBD1
CASSGWTGGNPYEQYF	TGCGCCAGCAGCGGATGGACAGGGGGCAATCCCTACGAGCAGTACTTC	TRBV4-1	-	TRBJ2-7	TRBD1
CASSLYKNSPLHF	TGCGCCAGCAGCTTGTACAAAAATTCACCCCTCCACTTT	TRBV5-1	few	TRBJ1-6	-
CASSDYGDTSYEQYF	TGCGCCAGCAGCGACTACGGGGACACCTCCTACGAGCAGTACTTC	TRBV5-1	-	TRBJ2-7	-
CASTSSGNVDEQFF	TGTGCCAGCACCTCCTCTGGAAATGTGGATGAGCAGTTCTTC	TRBV5-4	once	TRBJ2-1	-
CASSIDPRTGGDQPQHF	TGTGCCAGTAGTATAGATCCCCGGACAGGGGGCGACCAGCCCCAGCATTTT	TRBV19	-	TRBJ1-5	TRBD1
CASSSQGAGQPQHF	TGTGCCAGCAGCTCACAGGGGGCGGGTCAGCCCCAGCATTTT	TRBV7-2	-	TRBJ1-5	TRBD1
CASMYRMEEKLFF	TGTGCCAGCATGTATCGTATGGAGGAAAAACTGTTTTTT	TRBV2	-	TRBJ1-4	-
CASSPNLYTGEQYF	TGTGCCAGCAGCCCCAATCTCTACACTGGGGAGCAGTACTTC	TRBV7-2	-	TRBJ2-7	-
CASSQAGTGDEKLFF	TGCGCCAGCAGCCAAGCCGGGACAGGGGACGAAAAACTGTTTTTT	TRBV5-1	-	TRBJ1-4	TRBD1
CASSQEWTRLAGGVETQYF	TGTGCCAGCAGCCAAGAGTGGACGAGGCTAGCGGGGGGAGTCGAGACCCAGTACTTC	TRBV4-2	-	TRBJ2-5	TRBD2
CASSFDGRALLDTQYF	TGTGCCAGCAGCTTTGACGGGAGGGCCCTTTTAGATACGCAGTATTTT	TRBV11-1	-	TRBJ2-3	TRBD2
CASSFGVGTGRRLLGYTF	TGTGCCAGCAGTTTCGGGGTGGGGACAGGGAGGCGCCTCCTGGGCTACACCTTC	TRBV27	-	TRBJ1-2	TRBD1
CASSLPGSVSYNEQFF	TGTGCCAGCAGCTTACCGGGCAGCGTGTCCTACAATGAGCAGTTCTTC	TRBV7-2	-	TRBJ2-1	-
CSVANRGSTEAFF	TGCAGCGTTGCAAACAGGGGGTCGACTGAAGCTTTCTTT	TRBV29-1	-	TRBJ1-1	TRBD1
CASSEFMGGRRGTGELFF	TGTGCCAGCAGTGAATTTATGGGGGGCCGGCGAGGCACCGGGGAGCTGTTTTTT	TRBV6-1	-	TRBJ2-2	-
CASSLGVSGANVLTF	TGTGCCAGCAGCTTGGGGGTCTCTGGGGCCAACGTCCTGACTTTC	TRBV5-6	-	TRBJ2-6	-
CASSLGYGKGDTQYF	TGTGCCAGCAGCTTAGGGTACGGGAAGGGAGATACGCAGTATTTT	TRBV7-6	-	TRBJ2-3	-
CASKSGQGLGNTEAFF	TGTGCCAGTAAGTCGGGACAGGGGTTGGGGAACACTGAAGCTTTCTTT	TRBV19	-	TRBJ1-1	TRBD1
CASRRQGGSYEQYF	TGTGCCAGTAGACGACAGGGGGGTAGCTACGAGCAGTACTTC	TRBV19	-	TRBJ2-7	TRBD1